This note documents a single T cell receptor beta chain sequence. Its cognate antigen is unknown. A 1 in 200,000 to 1 in 1 million T cell depth was the sequencing target. Profiled with immunoSEQ multiplex PCR; TCRdb holds only in-frame clones, not every one. The sample yields 270,000 or so clones, less than 85% seen once. PBMCs that had been cryopreserved were the source of about 2 micrograms of genomic DNA for TCR beta libraries. This sample is drawn from a study of cytotoxic CD8 clonotypes in ibrutinib-treated CLL. The study, taken as a whole, reports: Whereas clonality rose at ibrutinib response, it declined toward baseline at progression. Public clonotypes, rarely seen, contracted or held steady on treatment.

The J segment lost 4 bases and the V segment lost 4 bases, leaving 10 bases of the junction unmatched. The CDR3 covers 17 residues. Germline loops: CDR1 MGHRA, CDR2 YSYEKL. The sample was PBMCs, taken at disease progression, from a patient treated with ibrutinib. J is TRBJ1-2 and V is TRBV4-1; 12 bases are shared with TRBD1. The receptor's source is a human donor with chronic lymphocytic leukemia. CDR3 residues: CASSPSGQGASIYGYTF. The DNA of the CDR3 is TGCGCCAGCAGCCCCTCGGGACAGGGGGCATCCATCTATGGCTACACCTTC.